Below, one T cell receptor (beta chain) is given with its context. The antigen remains undetermined. Trimming shortened V by 0 bases and J by 1 base, and 12 bases separated the two germline ends. The CDR3 totals 16 residues. Germline assignment: CDR1 MGHRA and CDR2 YSYEKL. TCRdb's copy holds only in-frame clones and misses some; the assay was immunoSEQ multiplex PCR. The sample records approximately 120,000 clones, around 83% being singletons. Second-dose schedules of about 4 or about 12 weeks were combined. These data come from a study of T cell responses to AZD1222 COVID-19 vaccine. Study conclusions and caveats: Females outnumbered males among donors, who were mostly white British; clonal diversity was possibly underestimated. There were repertoire samples only from the period after the peak T cell response.

The chain is built from TRBV4-1 and TRBJ1-1; a possible D gene is TRBD1 (5 bases). The specimen comprised peripheral blood, sampled 28 days after the second AZD1222 dose. The source of this sequence is an adult who received the AZD1222 COVID-19 vaccine. CDR3 in DNA: TGCGCCAGCAGCCAAGATCCGGGGGGTCGGAACACTGAAGCTTTCTTT. As protein: CASSQDPGGRNTEAFF.